This T cell receptor beta chain is from a study of T and B cells in COVID-19 patients. Overall study findings and caveats: Patients with COVID-19 reportedly showed strongly skewed T cell receptor beta variable and joining gene usage.

TRB rearrangements were amplified by multiplex PCR with BIOMED2 TRB-A/B primers. TCRdb reanalysed the multiplex PCR reads using MiXCR and keeps one entry per CDR3 protein. The sample includes a few thousand distinct CDR3 sequences, more than 25% of them seen just once. This clonotype is termed medium-sized (0.01 to 0.1%). Antigen specificity is unknown. Blood genomic DNA input for TRB amplification was roughly 250-500 ng. CDR1 and CDR2 from the germline V gene are GTSNPN and SVGIG (reference sequence). CDR3 size: 13 residues. The germline V and J ends were trimmed by 1 base and 10 bases, with 17 bases remaining between them.

The chain has TRBV30 and TRBJ2-7; TRBD2 might be the D (5 bases). Input material: blood. The sequence was obtained from a human donor with active COVID-19. The CDR3 DNA is TGTGCCTGGAGTGGGGGAGAGGGCCTTCGACAGTACTTC. Residues: CAWSGGEGLRQYF.